The entry below gives a single T cell receptor beta chain sequence along with its context. This entry comes from a study of shared clonotypes between healthy human individuals. Study-level background: Each donor's CD4 naive and CD4 memory cells filled three plates apiece, CD8 naive two, and CD8 memory one.

This table comes from immunoSEQ multiplex PCR, and its TCRdb copy is limited to in-frame clones, with some not included. This sample has approximately 400,000 clones, with just over 95% found just once. Germline lookup yields CDR1 MDHEN and CDR2 SYDVKM. Germline trimming cut 4 bases from V and 7 bases from J; bases unmatched to any gene: 10. CDR3 size: 16 residues. All the donors were Caucasian adults who lived in Nashville, Tennessee. This TCR was recovered from a man aged 30-40 years in good health. The specimen sequenced was memory CD8+ T cells sorted from blood. Noted subset: CD45RO+ cells pooled with CCR7-negative TemRA cells. The V and J genes are TRBV28 and TRBJ2-1; 10 bases match TRBD2. The CDR3 DNA follows: TGTGCCAGCAGTTACAGCGGGAGGGCACTCATAAATGAGCAGTTCTTC. Protein product: CASSYSGRALINEQFF.